The entry below describes one TCR beta chain. This entry is derived from a study of monozygotic twins with inflammatory bowel disease. After re-calling the 5' RACE reads, TCRdb lists one entry per CDR3 protein, DNA absent. Across about 420,000 distinct CDR3 sequences, the top ten clones capture around 2.3% of the sample. The germline CDR1 and CDR2 sequences are GTSNPN and SVGIG (reference sequence). CDR3 length equals 14 residues. The sequence was collected from a human donor with ulcerative colitis or Crohn's disease, or a healthy co-twin of an affected twin (not recorded which). This rearrangement joins TRBV30 to TRBJ1-2; TCRdb proposes TRBD1, but this gene call is untestable without DNA. Sequencing input: blood. CDR3: CAWSKTAGNYGYTF.